This TCR beta chain comes out of a study of CD8 T cells in ankylosing spondylitis. TCRdb recomputed calls from the 5' RACE reads with MiXCR, one row per CDR3 protein. The sample lists about 840,000 distinct CDR3 sequences, approximately 12% occurring once. Study-level findings and limits: Clones that were linked to disease were CD8+ and were relatively rare in peripheral blood. Fewer than ten highly homologous variants made up a TCR beta motif that seemed to typify ankylosing spondylitis blood.

As concerns this clonotype: The target antigen is unknown.

The clonotype originates from a male donor with ankylosing spondylitis. Sequencing was carried out using blood, either unsorted or a sorted T cell fraction (not recorded which).

The DNA for the CDR3 is TGCAGTGCTCAAGAAGGGGCGAGGGATTCACCCCTCCACTTT. This translates into CSAQEGARDSPLHF. The chain employs TRBV20-1 and TRBJ1-6, with D possibly being TRBD1 (5 bases). The ends were cut back, 5 bases at V and 8 bases at J, with 16 bases in the middle. The CDR3 covers 14 residues. From germline, CDR1 is DFQATT and CDR2 SNEGSKA (reference sequence).